Below, one T cell receptor beta chain is given with its context. How the authors handled the data: Cell counts per sample came from amplifying reference gene primers. Here immunoSEQ multiplex PCR was the method, and the copy in TCRdb shows in-frame clones only, minus some. The V and J calls and clone size come from that table; D and trimming were worked out from the DNA. The table shows roughly 70,000 clones, with roughly 72% occurring only once. V lost 7 bases, J lost 5 bases, and 14 bases lay in between. The CDR3 extends over 13 amino acids. Per the germline V gene, CDR1 is SGHTA and CDR2 is FQGNSA. Seattle enrolled patients during active infection and tracked them longitudinally. The data are from a study of blood T cell repertoires in COVID-19. Study in general: Whether acute or convalescent, the COVID-19 samples came from the United States, Italy and Spain. Sources were T cells, B-cell-depleted T cells, or PBMCs; the material itself was cDNA or gDNA.

Sequencing used peripheral blood. The V and J genes are TRBV7-2 and TRBJ1-2; D possibly corresponds to TRBD1 (5 bases). This TCR came from a man aged 55 to 70 with COVID-19, enrolled during active disease. CDR3 in DNA: TGTGCCAGCACCGTAGTCAGGGCGTATGGCTACACCTTC. Its protein product is CASTVVRAYGYTF.